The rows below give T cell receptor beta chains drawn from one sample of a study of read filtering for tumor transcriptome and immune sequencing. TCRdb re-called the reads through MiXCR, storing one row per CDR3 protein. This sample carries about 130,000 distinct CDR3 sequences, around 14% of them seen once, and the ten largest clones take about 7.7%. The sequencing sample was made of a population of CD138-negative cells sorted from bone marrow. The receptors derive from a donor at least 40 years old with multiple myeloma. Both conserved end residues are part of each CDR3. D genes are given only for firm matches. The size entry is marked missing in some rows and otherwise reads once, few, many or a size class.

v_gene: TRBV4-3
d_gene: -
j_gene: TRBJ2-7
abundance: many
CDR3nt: TGCGCCAGCAGCCAAGATTATCCTCTCCCTGGCAGGCTAAATCTCCACGAGCAGTACTTC
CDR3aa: CASSQDYPLPGRLNLHEQYF

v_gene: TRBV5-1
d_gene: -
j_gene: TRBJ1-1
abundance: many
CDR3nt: TGCGCCAGCAGCTTGGAGGGGAGCACTGAAGCTTTCTTT
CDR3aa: CASSLEGSTEAFF

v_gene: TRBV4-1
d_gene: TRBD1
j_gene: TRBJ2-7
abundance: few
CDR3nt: TGCGCCAGCAGCCAAGTAACAGGGGCGACCTACGAGCAGTACTTC
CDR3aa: CASSQVTGATYEQYF

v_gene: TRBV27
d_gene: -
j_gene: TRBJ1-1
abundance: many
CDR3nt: TGTGCCAGCACCTACTACTCGGGATCTAACACTGAAGCTTTCTTT
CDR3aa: CASTYYSGSNTEAFF

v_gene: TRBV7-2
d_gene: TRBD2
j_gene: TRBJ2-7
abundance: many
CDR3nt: TGTGCCAGCAGCCCCGAAGGACTAGCGGGAGAAGAGCAGTACTTC
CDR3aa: CASSPEGLAGEEQYF

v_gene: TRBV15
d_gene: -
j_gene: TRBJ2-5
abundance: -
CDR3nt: TGTGCCACCAGCAGAGGTCAGGGTCGAGAGACCCAGTACTTC
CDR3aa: CATSRGQGRETQYF

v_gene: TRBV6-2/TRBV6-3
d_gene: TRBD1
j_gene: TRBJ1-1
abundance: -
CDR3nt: TGTGCCAGCAGTTACTCGTCCTCCCGCGGGACAGGGAACACTGAAGCTTTCTTT
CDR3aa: CASSYSSSRGTGNTEAFF

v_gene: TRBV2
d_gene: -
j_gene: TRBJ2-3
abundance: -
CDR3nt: TGTGCCAGCGAACTTTCAGATACGCAGTATTTT
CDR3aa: CASELSDTQYF

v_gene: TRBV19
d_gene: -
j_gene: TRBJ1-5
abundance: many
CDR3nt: TGTGCCAGTAGTATGGCGCAGGGCGATCAGCCCCAGCATTTT
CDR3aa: CASSMAQGDQPQHF

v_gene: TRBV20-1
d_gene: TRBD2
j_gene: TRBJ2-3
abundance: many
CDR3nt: TGCAGTGCTAGAGATTTGAGCGGGGGCACAGATACGCAGTATTTT
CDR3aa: CSARDLSGGTDTQYF

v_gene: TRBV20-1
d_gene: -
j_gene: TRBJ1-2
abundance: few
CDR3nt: TGCAGTGCGAGGGAGGCCAGGAGTGGCTCTGGCTACACCTTC
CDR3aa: CSAREARSGSGYTF

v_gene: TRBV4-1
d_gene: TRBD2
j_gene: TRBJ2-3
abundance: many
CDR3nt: TGCGCCAGCAGCCCAAGACTAGCGGGAGGCGTAGATACGCAGTATTTT
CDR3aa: CASSPRLAGGVDTQYF

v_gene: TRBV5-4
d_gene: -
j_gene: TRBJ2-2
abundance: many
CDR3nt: TGTGCCAGCAGCTTGTTGGGACAAAACACCGGGGAGCTGTTTTTT
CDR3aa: CASSLLGQNTGELFF

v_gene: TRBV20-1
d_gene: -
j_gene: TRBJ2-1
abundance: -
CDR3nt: TGCAGTGCTAGAGATCAGGCAGGAGAGCAGTTCTTC
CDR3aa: CSARDQAGEQFF